Only a few counts were recorded for the clone carrying this T cell receptor (beta chain). The CDR3 covers 13 residues. V gave up 6 bases and J gave up 6 bases; unmatched junction bases: 4. CDR1 and CDR2 (germline): MNHEY, SVGAGI. TCRdb itself ran the RT-PCR reads through MiXCR, one entry per CDR3 protein. The table lists 550,000 to 750,000 distinct CDR3 sequences, approximately 14% of them singletons. The rearrangement uses TRBV6-5 and TRBJ2-3; 9 bases agree with TRBD2. Source material: memory CD4+ T cells from blood. This TCR was recovered from a female donor in good health, serving as a healthy control. CDR3 sequence: CASRWTSDDTQYF. CDR3 DNA sequence: TGTGCCAGCAGGTGGACTAGCGACGATACGCAGTATTTT.